These 21 T cell receptor beta chains came from one sample sequenced in a study of spatial heterogeneity in lung cancer (dated by TCRdb to the late 2010s). The time point tag for this specimen amounts to: sample taken at primary tumor resection. TCR sequencing used whole RNA extracted from tumor and nontumor lung tissue, or from cryopreserved PBMC samples, without cell sorting. To prepare the library, 5' RACE was applied. Sequenced using a NextSeq 500. TCRdb took the public reads, trimmed them with fastp at Q25, ran MiXCR for clone calling and kept in-frame beta chains. Here each entry gathers all rows of one CDR3 protein and keeps the most common genes and DNA. This sample gives around 50,000 distinct CDR3 sequences in total; 7.5% to 8% of them show up just once. About 12% of the sample goes to the ten largest clones. Sequenced here: PBMCs, sampled at surgery. The receptors derive from a female donor with early-stage non-small cell lung cancer.

This clonotype was observed at least ten times. A read error may produce the germline difference seen at one junction end. The chain joins TRBV5-1 to TRBJ2-5, with TRBD1 matching 12 bases. There are 15 residues in the CDR3. From germline, CDR1 is SGHRS and CDR2 YFSETQ. Here the CDR3 DNA reads TGCGCCAGCACCCCGGGACAGGGGGCCCAAGGGACCCAGTACTTC. Its translation: CASTPGQGAQGTQYF.

This clonotype was observed many times. The chain couples TRBV4-2 to TRBJ1-5; 7 bases line up with TRBD1. Trimming at V came to 0 bases and at J to 11 bases, leaving 16 bases not matched to a gene. The CDR3 is made up of 17 amino acids. Germline V gives CDR1 LGHNA, CDR2 YNFKEQ. Here the CDR3 reads CASSQDYGQGVGEAQHF. CDR3 coding DNA: TGTGCCAGCAGCCAAGATTACGGTCAGGGGGTTGGCGAGGCCCAGCATTTT.

Many counts were recorded for this clonotype. This chain links TRBV11-2 with TRBJ2-1, with 8 bases fitting TRBD2. Germline V gene sequence: CDR1 SGHAT, CDR2 FQNNGV. The J segment lost 7 bases and the V segment lost 5 bases, leaving 10 bases of the junction unmatched. CDR3 length equals 15 residues. The CDR3 sequence is CASSKGTSGTNEQFF. The CDR3 nucleotides are TGTGCCAGCAGCAAGGGCACTAGCGGTACTAATGAGCAGTTCTTC.

A few counts support this clonotype. This chain connects TRBV19 to TRBJ2-2; tentatively, D is TRBD1 (5 bases). CDR1 is LNHDA and CDR2 is SQIVND in the germline V gene (reference sequence). Trimming stripped 7 bases from V and 4 bases from J, with 16 bases between. There are 15 residues in the CDR3. As DNA, the CDR3 is TGTGCCAGTACCTTGTGGGGCAGGCGCACCGGGGAGCTGTTTTTT. This codes for CASTLWGRRTGELFF.

This clonotype was seen many times. V gene TRBV20-1 combines with J gene TRBJ2-5, with 11 bases aligning to TRBD2. The CDR3 is 15 amino acids. Germline CDR1 reads DFQATT; CDR2 reads SNEGSKA (reference sequence). Losses at the gene ends were 3 bases for V and 5 bases for J; bases not matched to a gene: 8. The CDR3 DNA reads as TGCAGTGCTAGTAGGATTAGCGGGGGGGCGGAGACCCAGTACTTC. This translates into CSASRISGGAETQYF.

Note on this clonotype: At one end, the junction sequence differs from germline, possibly due to a read error. The V gene is TRBV13, the J gene TRBJ1-1, with TRBD1 matching 7 bases. This CDR3 comprises 16 residues. Looked up from germline, CDR1 is PRHDT and CDR2 is FYEKMQ (reference sequence). CDR3 bases: TGTGCCAGCAGCTCCGACAGGGAATTGGGCAACACTGAAGATTTCTTT. Its protein product is CASSSDRELGNTEDFF.

Many counts were recorded for this clonotype. This chain links TRBV5-1 with TRBJ2-1, with 13 bases that match TRBD2. The CDR3 runs to 16 residues. V was clipped by 3 bases and J by 4 bases; unmatched bases: 4. Germline V lookup: CDR1 SGHRS, CDR2 YFSETQ. The CDR3 bases are TGCGCCAGCAGCTGGACTAGCGGGGGCATTTACAATGAGCAGTTCTTC. Its protein product is CASSWTSGGIYNEQFF.

The V gene is TRBV12-3 or TRBV12-4, the J gene TRBJ2-2; TRBD2 matches 14 bases. J gave up 7 bases and V 7 bases, and 11 bases lay outside the gene matches. This CDR3 is built from 17 residues. The chain's CDR3 is CASTGGLAGAGFGELFF. The CDR3, as DNA: TGTGCCAGCACCGGGGGACTAGCGGGGGCCGGGTTCGGGGAGCTGTTTTTT.

The chain employs TRBV4-1 and TRBJ2-3; TRBD2 matches at 9 bases. The CDR3 has 16 residues. Germline CDR1 reads MGHRA; CDR2 reads YSYEKL. J lost 5 bases, V lost 1 base, and 7 bases had no gene match. The CDR3 coding sequence is TGCGCCAGCAGCCAAGTTGGGCGGGGGGGAAAAGATACGCAGTATTTT. It is translated as CASSQVGRGGKDTQYF.

This clonotype has a handful of counts. The J gene is TRBJ2-5, the V gene TRBV2; TRBD2 matches at 9 bases. The length of the CDR3 is 13 residues. The germline V gene has CDR1 SNHLY and CDR2 FYNNEI. The V segment lost 10 bases and the J segment 3 bases; nucleotides outside the gene matches: 6. Here the CDR3 DNA reads TGTGCCACCAAGGGACTAGCTAAAGAGACCCAGTACTTC. Protein sequence: CATKGLAKETQYF.

This clonotype has only a few counts. The V call is TRBV5-1, the J call TRBJ2-1, with 7 bases that match TRBD1. The junction had 15 bases not matched to a gene; V was cut back by 5 bases and J by 7 bases. This CDR3 is 16 amino acids long. Germline V CDR1 and CDR2: SGHRS, YFSETQ. CDR3 nucleotide sequence: TGCGCCAGCAGTCACCTACCACCGGGACAGAGAAATGAGCAGTTCTTC. Residues: CASSHLPPGQRNEQFF.

This chain links TRBV4-2 with TRBJ2-3; perhaps TRBD2 as D (5 bases). V lost 1 base and J 5 bases, leaving 22 bases between the germline ends. Germline V gene sequence: CDR1 LGHNA, CDR2 YNFKEQ. The length of the CDR3 is 18 residues. CDR3 sequence reads: CASSQGALKAAGGDTQYF. CDR3 coding DNA: TGTGCCAGCAGCCAAGGGGCTCTAAAAGCGGCCGGAGGAGATACGCAGTATTTT.

The table lists this clonotype with many counts. This chain uses TRBV30 with TRBJ1-2, with a possible D match to TRBD1 (5 bases). V was pared by 3 bases and J by 4 bases, with 15 bases between. CDR3 size: 14 residues. Germline CDR1 GTSNPN, CDR2 SVGIG (reference sequence). The CDR3 region has the DNA TGTGCCTGGAGAGCGGGACTGAGACTCTATGGCTACACCTTC. It specifies CAWRAGLRLYGYTF.

This clonotype was counted a few times. This sequence joins TRBV11-2 and TRBJ2-1; 9 nucleotides agree with TRBD2. CDR1 SGHAT and CDR2 FQNNGV come from the germline V gene. The V and J ends lost 5 bases and 7 bases, in that order; junction bases with no gene match: 6. The CDR3 length is 14 residues. In nucleotides, the CDR3 is TGTGCCAGCAGCGCCGGACTAGCGAGTAATGAGCAGTTCTTC. It specifies CASSAGLASNEQFF.

This clonotype was picked up many times. With a much larger clone just one base away, this may be a read error. This rearrangement joins TRBV30 to TRBJ1-1, with a tentative D call TRBD1 (6 bases). The CDR3 loop spans 13 amino acids. Deletions cut 1 base from V and 5 bases from J, with 11 bases between. Germline loops: CDR1 GTSNPN, CDR2 SVGIG (reference sequence). The CDR3 loop reads CAWSGGGATEAFF. The DNA of the CDR3 is TGTGCCTGGAGTGGTGGGGGGGCAACTGAAGCTTTCTTT.

This clonotype was seen many times. V and J are TRBV5-5 and TRBJ1-1; D is possibly TRBD1 (5 bases). Between the trimmed V and J ends, which lost 3 bases and 8 bases, there was a span of 17 bases. In germline, CDR1 is SGHKS, CDR2 YYEKEE (reference sequence). This CDR3 region has 14 residues. CDR3 coding DNA: TGTGCCAGCAGCTACTTAATTTTACAGGAAGAAGCTTTCTTT. The encoded protein is CASSYLILQEEAFF. Based on the CDR3 plus reference TRBV5-5 and TRBJ1-1, the full variable domain is DAGVTQSPTHLIKTRGQQVTLRCSPISGHKSVSWYQQVLGQGPQFIFQYYEKEERGRGNFPDRFSARQFPNYSSELNVNALLLGDSALYLCASSYLILQEEAFFGQGTRLTVV.

V and J are TRBV25-1 and TRBJ1-3; the D is unclear. This CDR3 is 12 amino acids long. Trimming removed 3 bases from V and 7 bases from J, with 7 bases in between. The germline CDR1 and CDR2 sequences are MGHDK and SYGVNS. DNA of the CDR3: TGTGCCAGCAGTGAGGCAGCGAACACCATATATTTT. Protein sequence: CASSEAANTIYF.

This clonotype has at least ten counts. The chain uses TRBV5-6 and TRBJ1-1, with D hard to call. The CDR3 has 11 residues. Germline V gene lookup returns CDR1 SGHDT and CDR2 YYEEEE. V gave up 0 bases and J gave up 8 bases, with 5 bases separating them. CDR3 in amino acids: CASSLGGEAFF. The CDR3 coding sequence is TGTGCCAGCAGCTTGGGTGGAGAAGCTTTCTTT.

This clonotype was picked up a small number of times. The chain combines TRBV6-2 or TRBV6-3 with TRBJ1-1, with D possibly TRBD1 on 5 matching bases. Germline CDR1 MNHEY, CDR2 SVGEGT. This CDR3 contains 14 residues. V lost 4 bases and J lost 5, with 14 bases in between. In DNA form, the CDR3 reads TGTGCCAGCAGTTTTGGCAGGGAGAGGACTGAAGCTTTCTTT. Its protein product is CASSFGRERTEAFF.

This clonotype has just one count. The chain has TRBV4-3 and TRBJ1-1; D is undetermined. The length of the CDR3 is 13 residues. CDR1 LGHNA and CDR2 YSLEER come from the germline V gene. V was shortened by 2 bases and J by 7 bases, with 11 bases between the two germline ends. CDR3: CASSQFFSYEAFF. Written as DNA, the CDR3 is TGCGCCAGCAGCCAATTTTTCAGCTATGAAGCTTTCTTT.

The rearrangement links TRBV2 to TRBJ2-3, with 12 bases aligning to TRBD2. Looked up from germline, CDR1 is SNHLY and CDR2 is FYNNEI. The CDR3 covers 16 residues. With V trimmed by 5 bases and J by 3 bases, 6 bases remained unmatched. CDR3 DNA sequence: TGTGCCAGCAGTCATAGGACTAGCGGGGTAACAGATACGCAGTATTTT. Translating it yields CASSHRTSGVTDTQYF.